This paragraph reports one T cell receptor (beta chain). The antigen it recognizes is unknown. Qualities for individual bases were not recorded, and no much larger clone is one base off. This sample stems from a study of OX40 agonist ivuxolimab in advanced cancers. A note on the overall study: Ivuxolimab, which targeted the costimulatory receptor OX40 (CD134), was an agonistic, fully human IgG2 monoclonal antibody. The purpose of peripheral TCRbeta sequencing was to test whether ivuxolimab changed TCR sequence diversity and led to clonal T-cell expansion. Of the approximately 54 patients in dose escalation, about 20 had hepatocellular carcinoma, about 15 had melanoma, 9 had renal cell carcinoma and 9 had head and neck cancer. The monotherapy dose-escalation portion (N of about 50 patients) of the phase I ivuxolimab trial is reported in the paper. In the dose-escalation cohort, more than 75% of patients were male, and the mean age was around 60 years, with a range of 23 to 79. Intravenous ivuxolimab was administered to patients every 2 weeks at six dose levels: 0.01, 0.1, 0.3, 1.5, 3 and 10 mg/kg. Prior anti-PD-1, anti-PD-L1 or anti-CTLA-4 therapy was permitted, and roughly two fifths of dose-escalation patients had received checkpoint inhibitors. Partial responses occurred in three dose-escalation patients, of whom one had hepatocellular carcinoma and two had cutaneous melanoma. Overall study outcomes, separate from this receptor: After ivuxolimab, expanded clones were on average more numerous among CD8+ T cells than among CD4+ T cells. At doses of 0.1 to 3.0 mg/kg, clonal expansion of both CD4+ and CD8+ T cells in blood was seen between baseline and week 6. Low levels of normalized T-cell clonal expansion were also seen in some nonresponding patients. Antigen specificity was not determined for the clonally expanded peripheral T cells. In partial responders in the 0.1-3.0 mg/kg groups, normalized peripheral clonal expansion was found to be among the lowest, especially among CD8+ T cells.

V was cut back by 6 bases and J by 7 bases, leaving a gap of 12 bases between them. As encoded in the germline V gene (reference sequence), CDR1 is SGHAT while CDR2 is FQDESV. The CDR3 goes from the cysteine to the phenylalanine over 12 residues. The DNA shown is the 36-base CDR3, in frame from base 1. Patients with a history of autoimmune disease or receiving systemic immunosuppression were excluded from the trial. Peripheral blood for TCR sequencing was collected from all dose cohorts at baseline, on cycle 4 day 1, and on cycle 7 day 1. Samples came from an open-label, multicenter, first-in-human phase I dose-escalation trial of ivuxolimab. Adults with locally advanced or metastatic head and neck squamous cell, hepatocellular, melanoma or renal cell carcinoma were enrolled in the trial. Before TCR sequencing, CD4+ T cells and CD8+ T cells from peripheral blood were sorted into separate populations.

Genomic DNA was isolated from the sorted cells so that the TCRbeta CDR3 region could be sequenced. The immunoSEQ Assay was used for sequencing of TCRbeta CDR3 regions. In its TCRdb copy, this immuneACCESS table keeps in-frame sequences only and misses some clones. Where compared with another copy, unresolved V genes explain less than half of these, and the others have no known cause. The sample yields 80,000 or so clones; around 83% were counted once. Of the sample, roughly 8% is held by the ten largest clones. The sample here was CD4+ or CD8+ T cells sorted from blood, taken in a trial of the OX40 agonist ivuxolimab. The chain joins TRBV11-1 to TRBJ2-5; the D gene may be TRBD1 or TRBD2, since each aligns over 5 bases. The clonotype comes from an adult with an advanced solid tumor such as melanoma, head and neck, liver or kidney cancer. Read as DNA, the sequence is TGTGCCAGCAGTCGGACTGGGGCGACCCAGTACTTC. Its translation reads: CASSRTGATQYF.